Listed here are 13 T cell receptor beta chains from one sample, sequenced in a study of blood T cell repertoires in COVID-19. Generated by immunoSEQ multiplex PCR, the TCRdb table keeps only in-frame clones and is missing some. The data contain approximately 140,000 clones, over 75% of them seen just once; the ten biggest clones take up roughly 1.2%. Source material: PBMCs or T cells enriched from blood (not recorded which). These receptors all stem from a woman between 25 and 40 years old with acute COVID-19.

This chain uses TRBV27 with TRBJ2-3, with 13 bases aligning to TRBD2. This CDR3 is 16 amino acids long. Looked up from germline, CDR1 is MNHEY and CDR2 is SMNVEV (reference sequence). V lost 6 bases, J lost 7 bases, and 10 bases stayed unmatched. CDR3 residues: CASRRLAGGSPNTQYF. The CDR3 bases are TGTGCCAGCAGGAGACTAGCGGGAGGATCGCCGAATACGCAGTATTTT.

About this clone itself: The junction and the germline gene differ at one end; a read error may be behind it. V is TRBV4-3 and J is TRBJ2-7; 10 positions agree with TRBD1. The CDR3 is 13 amino acids. Germline V gene lookup returns CDR1 LGHNA and CDR2 YSLEER. CDR3 in DNA: TGCGCCAGCAGCCCGGACAGGGGGTACGCGCAGTACTTC. Translation: CASSPDRGYAQYF.

The CDR3 reads CASSFTNSQETQYF. CDR3 DNA sequence: TGTGCCAGCAGCTTTACCAACAGCCAAGAGACCCAGTACTTC. The gene calls are TRBV11-2 and TRBJ2-5; D is unclear. The CDR3 totals 14 residues. V lost 3 bases and J lost 1, with 9 bases in between. Germline V CDR1 and CDR2: SGHAT, FQNNGV. The full variable domain, with the rest looked up from reference TRBV11-2 and TRBJ2-5, is EAGVAQSPRYKIIEKRQSVAFWCNPISGHATLYWYQQILGQGPKLLIQFQNNGVVDDSQLPKDRFSAERLKGVDSTLKIQPAKLEDSAVYLCASSFTNSQETQYFGPGTRLLVL.

This chain uses TRBV7-2 with TRBJ1-1; D uncertain. Per germline, CDR1 SGHTA and CDR2 FQGNSA. Trimming removed 2 bases from V and 1 base from J, with 11 bases in between. The length of the CDR3 is 15 residues. The CDR3 coding sequence is TGTGCCAGCAGCTTAATGGCAGCGAAGAACACTGAAGCTTTCTTT. This sequence encodes CASSLMAAKNTEAFF.

The chain employs TRBV27 and TRBJ2-3; 7 positions agree with TRBD2. The CDR3 sequence is 15 residues long. From germline, CDR1 is MNHEY and CDR2 SMNVEV (reference sequence). J lost 3 bases, V lost 3 bases, and 6 bases had no gene match. The CDR3 loop is CASSLGEGITDTQYF. The CDR3 nucleotides read TGTGCCAGCAGTTTGGGGGAGGGCATTACAGATACGCAGTATTTT.

V is TRBV4-1 and J is TRBJ1-2; D uncertain. Germline lookup yields CDR1 MGHRA and CDR2 YSYEKL. Between the trimmed V and J ends, which lost 8 bases and 0 bases, there was a span of 7 bases. The CDR3 extends over 12 amino acids. The CDR3 spells CASFKSNYGYTF. The DNA for the CDR3 is TGCGCCAGCTTCAAATCTAACTATGGCTACACCTTC.

The chain joins TRBV5-1 to TRBJ1-1; D gene uncertain. The CDR3 consists of 13 residues. Germline values: CDR1 SGHRS, CDR2 YFSETQ. V was trimmed by 5 bases and J by 0 bases, leaving 8 bases between them. The CDR3 bases are TGCGCCAGCAGTGATAGCATGAACACTGAAGCTTTCTTT. Residues: CASSDSMNTEAFF.

The V gene is TRBV5-1, the J gene TRBJ2-7; TRBD2 agrees at 8 bases. In germline, CDR1 is SGHRS, CDR2 YFSETQ. V dropped 0 bases and J dropped 3; count of bases not matched to a gene: 5. This CDR3 contains 15 residues. Here the CDR3 reads CASSLDRGGIYEQYF. The CDR3 DNA is TGCGCCAGCAGCTTGGACCGGGGGGGCATCTACGAGCAGTACTTC.

The CDR3 loop reads CASSSGLAQHF. The CDR3 DNA reads as TGTGCCAGCAGTTCAGGGTTGGCCCAGCATTTT. The chain has TRBV6-2 or TRBV6-3 and TRBJ1-5; possible D gene TRBD1, 5 bases. Per germline, CDR1 MNHEY and CDR2 SVGEGT. Trimming removed 4 bases from V and 11 bases from J, with 9 bases in between. This CDR3 spans 11 amino acids.

V usage is TRBV5-8 and J usage is TRBJ2-4, with 7 nucleotides matching TRBD2. This CDR3 spans 14 amino acids. With 2 bases clipped from V and 5 bases from J, the junction kept 4 bases outside the gene matches. Germline CDR1 and CDR2: SGHTS and YDEGEE. The CDR3 loop is CASSFGTTENIQYF. CDR3 sequence (DNA): TGTGCCAGCAGCTTCGGGACTACGGAAAACATTCAGTACTTC.

The chain combines TRBV7-3 with TRBJ1-2; 7 bases match TRBD1. The germline CDR1 and CDR2 sequences are SGHTA and FQGTGA. J lost 4 bases, V lost 5 bases, and 10 bases had no gene match. The CDR3 covers 15 residues. The CDR3 region has the DNA TGTGCCAGCAGCCCCTATCCGGGACAGACCTATGGCTACACCTTC. Its translation is CASSPYPGQTYGYTF.

This clone has a single count. The chain combines TRBV18 with TRBJ1-2; tentative D call: TRBD1 (5 bases). The CDR3 totals 16 residues. V lost 6 bases and J lost 4, with 21 bases in between. Germline lookup yields CDR1 KGHSH and CDR2 LQKENI. CDR3 protein: CASSPTGLTEFYGYTF. CDR3 DNA sequence: TGTGCCAGCTCCCCAACAGGCCTGACCGAATTCTATGGCTACACCTTC.

The chain employs TRBV4-2 and TRBJ2-2, with D uncertain. V lost 4 bases to trimming and J lost 6 bases, with 15 bases between them. The CDR3 sequence is 15 residues long. Per germline, CDR1 LGHNA and CDR2 YNFKEQ. The CDR3 loop is CASSPSHAIPGELFF. The CDR3 DNA reads TGTGCCAGCAGCCCATCCCATGCTATCCCCGGGGAGCTGTTTTTT.